The clone carrying this T cell receptor (beta chain) occurred a few times. The protocol was immunoSEQ multiplex PCR, while the TCRdb copy is restricted to in-frame clones and leaves out a portion. The sample carries some 200,000 clones, about 85% recorded once. This specimen belongs to a study of blood T cell repertoires in COVID-19. Study details: Specimens from acute and convalescent COVID-19 originated in the United States, Italy and Spain.

Germline lookup yields CDR1 KGHSH and CDR2 LQKENI. The length of the CDR3 is 14 residues. Trimming cost V 4 bases and J 3 bases, with 12 bases left between them. This TCR was recovered from a woman older than 75 with acute or convalescent COVID-19. Sequenced sample: peripheral blood. The chain has TRBV18 and TRBJ1-2; D remains unclear. The CDR3 reads CASSRAGEDYGYTF. CDR3 sequence (DNA): TGTGCCAGCTCACGGGCCGGGGAGGACTATGGCTACACCTTC.